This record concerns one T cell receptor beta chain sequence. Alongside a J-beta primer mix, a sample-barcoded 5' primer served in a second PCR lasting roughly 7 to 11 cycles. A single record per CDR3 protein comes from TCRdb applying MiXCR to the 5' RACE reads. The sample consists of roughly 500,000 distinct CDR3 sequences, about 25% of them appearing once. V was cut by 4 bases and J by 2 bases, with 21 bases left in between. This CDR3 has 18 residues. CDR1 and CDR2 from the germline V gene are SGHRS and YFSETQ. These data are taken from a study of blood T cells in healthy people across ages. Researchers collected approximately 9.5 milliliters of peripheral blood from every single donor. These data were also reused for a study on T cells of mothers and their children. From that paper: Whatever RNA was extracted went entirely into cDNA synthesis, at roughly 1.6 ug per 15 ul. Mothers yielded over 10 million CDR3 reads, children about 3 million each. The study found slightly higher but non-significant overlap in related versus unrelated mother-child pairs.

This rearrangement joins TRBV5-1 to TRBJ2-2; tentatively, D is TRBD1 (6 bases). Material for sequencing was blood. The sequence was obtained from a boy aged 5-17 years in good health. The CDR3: CASSRDQQGNLNTGELFF. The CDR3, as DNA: TGCGCCAGCAGCCGTGATCAACAGGGCAATCTTAACACCGGGGAGCTGTTTTTT.